This paragraph covers one T cell receptor beta chain sequence. Its antigen is unknown. These data come from a study of a mutant IDH1 vaccine in newly diagnosed glioma. Across the study: Pretreatment consisted of radiotherapy, temozolomide, or both, with most receiving both.

Profiled with immunoSEQ multiplex PCR; TCRdb holds only in-frame clones, not every one. The table lists 75,000 to 100,000 clones, about 80% of them singletons. Time point defined: baseline, week 1 (first vaccination visit). Stated treatment: pre-vaccination baseline after standard-of-care therapy. Every donor had a new WHO grade 3 or 4 astrocytoma that was IDH1-mutant, with loss of nuclear ATRX. Broader study findings: Pseudoprogression seemed unlinked to shifts in top peripheral T cell clonotypes.

The V and J ends lost 3 bases and 6 bases respectively, with 17 bases between them. CDR3 size: 15 residues. CDR1 and CDR2 from the germline V gene are MNHEY and SVGAGI. This sequence originates from a middle-aged man with glioma. Some clones in this sample may be carry-over from other donors' samples. The J gene is TRBJ2-5, the V gene TRBV6-5; tentatively, D is TRBD2 (5 bases). The source was PBMCs, collected from a glioma patient treated with radiotherapy, temozolomide or both. The CDR3, as DNA: TGTGCCAGCAGTTATTCCCGAACTAGTAAACAGACCCAGTACTTC. Encoded protein: CASSYSRTSKQTQYF.